This TCR beta chain originates from a study of vaccination and CD4 T cells after COVID-19. Study-wide results and caveats: Spike mono-reactive status applied to 304 of 307 vaccine-specific clones in convalescent patients.

The CDR3 runs 12 residues. Germline CDR1 is MDHEN and CDR2 is SYDVKM. The V end was cut by 2 bases, the J end by 4 bases, with 6 bases between. Time point in this sample: late sampling 161 to 241 days after vaccination in three convalescent patients. Treatment given: 10-day PBMC culture with coronavirus spike peptide pools or control peptides (ViraFEST assay). Via ViraFEST, peptide pools expanded antigen-specific T cells before TCR sequencing. Only a few counts were recorded for this clonotype. What it binds is unknown. Cultured CD4+ T-cell DNA underwent Oncomine TCR Beta short-read sequencing. TCRdb re-analysed the PCR reads in MiXCR, keeping a single row per CDR3 protein. Of about 24,000 distinct CDR3 sequences in the sample, around 42% are singletons; the top ten hold 3.5% to 5%.

The receptor comes from a human donor who had recovered from COVID-19. Sample: CD4+ T cells from blood, cultured in vitro, taken about 7 months after SARS-CoV-2 vaccination. The chain carries TRBV28 and TRBJ2-7; weak D call: TRBD1 (5 bases). The CDR3: CASSLRTYEQYF. CDR3 coding DNA: TGTGCCAGCAGTTTACGGACATACGAGCAGTACTTC.